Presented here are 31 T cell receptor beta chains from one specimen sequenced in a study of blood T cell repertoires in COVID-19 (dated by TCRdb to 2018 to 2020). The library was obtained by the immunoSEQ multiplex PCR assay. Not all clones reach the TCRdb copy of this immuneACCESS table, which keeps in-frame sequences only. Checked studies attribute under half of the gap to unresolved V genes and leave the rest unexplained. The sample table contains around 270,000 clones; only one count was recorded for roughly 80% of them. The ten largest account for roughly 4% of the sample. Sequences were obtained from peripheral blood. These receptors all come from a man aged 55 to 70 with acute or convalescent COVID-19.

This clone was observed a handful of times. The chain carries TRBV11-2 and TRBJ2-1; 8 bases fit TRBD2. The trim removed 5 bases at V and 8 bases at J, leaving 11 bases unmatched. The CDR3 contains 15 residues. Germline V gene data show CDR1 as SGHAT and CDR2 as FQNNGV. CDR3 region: CASSRAGETGHEQFF. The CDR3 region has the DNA TGTGCCAGCAGCCGAGCGGGAGAGACGGGGCATGAGCAGTTCTTC.

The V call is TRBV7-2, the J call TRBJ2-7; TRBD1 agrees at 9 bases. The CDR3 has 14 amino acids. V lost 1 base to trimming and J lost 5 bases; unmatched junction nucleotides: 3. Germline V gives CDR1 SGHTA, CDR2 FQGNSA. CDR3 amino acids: CASSLEGQGNEQYF. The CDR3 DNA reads TGTGCCAGCAGCTTAGAGGGACAGGGAAACGAGCAGTACTTC. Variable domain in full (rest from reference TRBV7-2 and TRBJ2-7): GAGVSQSPSNKVTEKGKDVELRCDPISGHTALYWYRQSLGQGLEFLIYFQGNSAPDKSGLPSDRFSAERTGGSVSTLTIQRTQQEDSAVYLCASSLEGQGNEQYFGPGTRLTVT.

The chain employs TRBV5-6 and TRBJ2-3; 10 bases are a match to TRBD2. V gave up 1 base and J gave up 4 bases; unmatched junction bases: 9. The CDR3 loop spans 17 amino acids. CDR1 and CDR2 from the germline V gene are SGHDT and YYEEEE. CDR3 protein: CASSLLSASGSPDTQYF. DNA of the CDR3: TGTGCCAGCAGCTTGCTTTCGGCTAGCGGGAGCCCAGATACGCAGTATTTT. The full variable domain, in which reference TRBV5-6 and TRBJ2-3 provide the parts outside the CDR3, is DAGVTQSPTHLIKTRGQQVTLRCSPKSGHDTVSWYQQALGQGPQFIFQYYEEEERQRGNFPDRFSGHQFPNYSSELNVNALLLGDSALYLCASSLLSASGSPDTQYFGPGTRLTVL.

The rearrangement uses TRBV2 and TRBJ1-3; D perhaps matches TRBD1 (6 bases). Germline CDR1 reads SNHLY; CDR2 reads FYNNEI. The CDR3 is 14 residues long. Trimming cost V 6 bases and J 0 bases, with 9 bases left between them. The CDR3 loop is CASRGHNSGNTIYF. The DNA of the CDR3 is TGTGCCAGCAGGGGACATAACTCTGGAAACACCATATATTTT.

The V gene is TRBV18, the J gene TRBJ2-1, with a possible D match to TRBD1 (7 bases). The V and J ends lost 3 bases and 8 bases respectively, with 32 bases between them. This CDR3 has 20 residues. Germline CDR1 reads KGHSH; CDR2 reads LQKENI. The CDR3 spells CASSPLFHAGGQGDGDEQFF. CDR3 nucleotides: TGTGCCAGCTCACCTCTTTTCCATGCAGGAGGGCAGGGGGACGGCGATGAGCAGTTCTTC.

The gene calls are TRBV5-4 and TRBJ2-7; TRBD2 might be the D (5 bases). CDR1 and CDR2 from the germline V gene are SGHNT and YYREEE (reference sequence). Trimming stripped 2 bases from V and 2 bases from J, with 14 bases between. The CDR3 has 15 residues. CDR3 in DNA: TGTGCCAGCAGCTTACTGGAGGCCGGGACCTACGAGCAGTACTTC. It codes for CASSLLEAGTYEQYF.

CDR3 residues: CASSLSGTRYGYTF. The CDR3 region has the DNA TGTGCCAGCAGTCTTAGCGGGACTCGCTATGGCTACACCTTC. The genes are TRBV7-9 and TRBJ1-2, with a tentative D call TRBD1 (5 bases). V lost 6 bases to trimming and J lost 4 bases, with 15 bases between them. CDR3 length equals 14 residues. Looked up from germline, CDR1 is SEHNR and CDR2 is FQNEAQ (reference sequence).

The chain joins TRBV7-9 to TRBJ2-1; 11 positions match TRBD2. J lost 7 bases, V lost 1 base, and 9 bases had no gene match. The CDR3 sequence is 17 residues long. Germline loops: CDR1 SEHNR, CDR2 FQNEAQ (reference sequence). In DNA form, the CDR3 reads TGTGCCAGCAGCTTAGGGGCCGGGACTAGCGGAAGGAATGAGCAGTTCTTC. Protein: CASSLGAGTSGRNEQFF.

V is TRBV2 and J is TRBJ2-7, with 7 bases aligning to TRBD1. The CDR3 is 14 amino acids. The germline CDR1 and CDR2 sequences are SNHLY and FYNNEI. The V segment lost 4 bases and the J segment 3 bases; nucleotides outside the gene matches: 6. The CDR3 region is CASSGQGINYEQYF. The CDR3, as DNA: TGTGCCAGCAGTGGACAGGGCATCAACTACGAGCAGTACTTC.

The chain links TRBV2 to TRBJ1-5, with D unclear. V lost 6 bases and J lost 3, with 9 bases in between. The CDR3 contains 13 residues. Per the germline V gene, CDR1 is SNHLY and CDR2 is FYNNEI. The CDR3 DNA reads TGTGCCAGCAGCGCGGGCCTCAATCAGCCCCAGCATTTT. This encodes CASSAGLNQPQHF.

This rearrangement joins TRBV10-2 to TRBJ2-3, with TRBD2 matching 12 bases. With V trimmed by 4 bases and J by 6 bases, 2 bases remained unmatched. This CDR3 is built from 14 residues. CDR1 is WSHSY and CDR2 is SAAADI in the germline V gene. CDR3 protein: CASSVTSGGDTQYF. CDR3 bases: TGCGCCAGCAGTGTTACTAGCGGGGGGGATACGCAGTATTTT.

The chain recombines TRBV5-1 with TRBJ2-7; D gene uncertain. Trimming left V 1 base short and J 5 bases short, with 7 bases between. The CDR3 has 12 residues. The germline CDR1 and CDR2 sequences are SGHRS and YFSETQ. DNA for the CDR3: TGCGCCAGCAGCTTGATGCGGAACGAGCAGTACTTC. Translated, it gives CASSLMRNEQYF.

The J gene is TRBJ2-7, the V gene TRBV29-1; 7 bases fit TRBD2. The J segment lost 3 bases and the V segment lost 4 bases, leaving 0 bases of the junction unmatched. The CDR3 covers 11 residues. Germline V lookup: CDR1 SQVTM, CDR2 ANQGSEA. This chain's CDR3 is CSVVAGYEQYF. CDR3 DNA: TGCAGCGTTGTAGCGGGCTACGAGCAGTACTTC.

CDR3 in DNA: TGTGCCAGCAGTCAGGGGGGACAGAGATGGGATACGCAGTATTTT. Translating it yields CASSQGGQRWDTQYF. The gene calls are TRBV6-5 and TRBJ2-3, with a tentative D call TRBD1 (7 bases). Trimming took 5 bases from V and 6 from J, leaving 18 bases between them. Germline CDR1 reads MNHEY; CDR2 reads SVGAGI. This CDR3 is built from 15 residues.

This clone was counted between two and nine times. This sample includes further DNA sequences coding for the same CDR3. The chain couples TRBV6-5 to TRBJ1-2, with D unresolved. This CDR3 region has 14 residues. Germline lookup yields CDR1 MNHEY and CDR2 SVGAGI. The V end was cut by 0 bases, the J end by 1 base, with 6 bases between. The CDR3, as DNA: TGTGCCAGCAGTTACTCGCCAGATAACTATGGCTACACCTTC. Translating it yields CASSYSPDNYGYTF.

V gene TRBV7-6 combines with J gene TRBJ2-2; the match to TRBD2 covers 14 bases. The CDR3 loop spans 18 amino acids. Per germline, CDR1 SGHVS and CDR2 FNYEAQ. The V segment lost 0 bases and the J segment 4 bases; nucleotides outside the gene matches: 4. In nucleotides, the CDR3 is TGTGCCAGCAGCTTAGCAGGACTAGCGGGAGGTCGCACCGGGGAGCTGTTTTTT. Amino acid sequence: CASSLAGLAGGRTGELFF.

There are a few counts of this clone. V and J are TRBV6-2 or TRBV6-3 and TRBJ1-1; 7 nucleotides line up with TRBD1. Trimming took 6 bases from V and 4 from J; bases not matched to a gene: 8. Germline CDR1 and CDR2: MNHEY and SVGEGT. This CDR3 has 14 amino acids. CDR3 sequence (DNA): TGTGCCAGCAGCCCTGACAGGGTGCCCACTGAAGCTTTCTTT. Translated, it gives CASSPDRVPTEAFF.

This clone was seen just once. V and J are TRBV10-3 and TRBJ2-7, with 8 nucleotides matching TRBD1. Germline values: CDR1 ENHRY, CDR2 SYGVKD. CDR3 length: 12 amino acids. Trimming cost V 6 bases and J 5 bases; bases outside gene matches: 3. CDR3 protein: CAISLTGDEQYF. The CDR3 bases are TGTGCCATCAGCCTGACAGGGGACGAGCAGTACTTC.

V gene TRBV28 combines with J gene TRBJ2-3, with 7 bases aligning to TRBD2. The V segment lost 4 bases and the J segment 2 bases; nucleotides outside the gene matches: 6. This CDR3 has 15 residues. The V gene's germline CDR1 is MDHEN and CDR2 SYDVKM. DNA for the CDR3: TGTGCCAGCAGTTCGCCGGGACTAAACACAGATACGCAGTATTTT. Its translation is CASSSPGLNTDTQYF. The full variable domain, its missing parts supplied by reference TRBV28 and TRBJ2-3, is DVKVTQSSRYLVKRTGEKVFLECVQDMDHENMFWYRQDPGLGLRLIYFSYDVKMKEKGDIPEGYSVSREKKERFSLILESASTNQTSMYLCASSSPGLNTDTQYFGPGTRLTVL.

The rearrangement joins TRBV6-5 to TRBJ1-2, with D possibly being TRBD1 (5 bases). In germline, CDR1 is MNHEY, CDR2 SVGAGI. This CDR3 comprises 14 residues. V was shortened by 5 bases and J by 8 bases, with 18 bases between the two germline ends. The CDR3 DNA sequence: TGTGCCAGCAGTCCCAGTGGGGGGATGGGCGGCTACACCTTC. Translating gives CASSPSGGMGGYTF.

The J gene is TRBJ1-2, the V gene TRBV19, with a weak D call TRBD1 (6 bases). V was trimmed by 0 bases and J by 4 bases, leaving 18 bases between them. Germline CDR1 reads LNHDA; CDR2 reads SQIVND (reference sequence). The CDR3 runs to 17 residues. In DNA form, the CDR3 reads TGTGCCAGTAGTATAGAGGACAGTCACAAGGAGTTCTATGGCTACACCTTC. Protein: CASSIEDSHKEFYGYTF.

The CDR3: CASSEGLGQSYEQYF. CDR3 in DNA: TGTGCCAGCAGTGAAGGCCTGGGACAGTCCTACGAGCAGTACTTC. The chain couples TRBV2 to TRBJ2-7, with 7 positions matching TRBD1. Trimming removed 1 base from V and 1 base from J; junction bases left unmatched: 4. The germline CDR1 and CDR2 sequences are SNHLY and FYNNEI. The length of the CDR3 is 15 residues.

DNA of the CDR3: TGCAGCACCCGGACAGGGTATAATTCACCCCTCCACTTT. Translated: CSTRTGYNSPLHF. The chain combines TRBV29-1 with TRBJ1-6; TRBD1 matches 8 bases. The CDR3 spans 13 residues. With V trimmed by 8 bases and J by 4 bases, 4 bases remained unmatched. Per the germline V gene, CDR1 is SQVTM and CDR2 is ANQGSEA.

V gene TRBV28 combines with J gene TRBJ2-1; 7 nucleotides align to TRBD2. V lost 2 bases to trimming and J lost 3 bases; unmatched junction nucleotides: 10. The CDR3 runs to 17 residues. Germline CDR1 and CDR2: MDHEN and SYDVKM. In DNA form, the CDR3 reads TGTGCCAGCAGTTTAGGGTCGCTAGCGGCCGACTACAATGAGCAGTTCTTC. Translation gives CASSLGSLAADYNEQFF. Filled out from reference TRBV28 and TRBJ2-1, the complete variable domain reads DVKVTQSSRYLVKRTGEKVFLECVQDMDHENMFWYRQDPGLGLRLIYFSYDVKMKEKGDIPEGYSVSREKKERFSLILESASTNQTSMYLCASSLGSLAADYNEQFFGPGTRLTVL.

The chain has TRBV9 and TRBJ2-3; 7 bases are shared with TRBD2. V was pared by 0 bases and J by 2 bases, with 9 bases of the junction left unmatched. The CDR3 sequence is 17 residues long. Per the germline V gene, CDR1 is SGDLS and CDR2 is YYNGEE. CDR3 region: CASSVDAGGRPTDTQYF. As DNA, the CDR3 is TGTGCCAGCAGCGTAGACGCCGGCGGGAGACCCACAGATACGCAGTATTTT.

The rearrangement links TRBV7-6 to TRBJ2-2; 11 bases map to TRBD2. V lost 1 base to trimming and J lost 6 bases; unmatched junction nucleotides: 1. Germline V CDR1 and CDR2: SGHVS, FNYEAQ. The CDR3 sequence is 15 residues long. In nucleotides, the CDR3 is TGTGCCAGCAGCTTAGGGACTAGCGGGTCCGGGGAGCTGTTTTTT. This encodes CASSLGTSGSGELFF.

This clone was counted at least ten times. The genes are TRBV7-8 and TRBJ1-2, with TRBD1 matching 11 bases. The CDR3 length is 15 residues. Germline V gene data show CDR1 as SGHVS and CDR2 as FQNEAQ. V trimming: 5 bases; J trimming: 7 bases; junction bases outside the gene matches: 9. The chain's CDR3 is CASSEGTGGRVGYTF. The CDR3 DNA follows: TGTGCCAGCAGCGAAGGGACAGGGGGTAGGGTTGGCTACACCTTC.

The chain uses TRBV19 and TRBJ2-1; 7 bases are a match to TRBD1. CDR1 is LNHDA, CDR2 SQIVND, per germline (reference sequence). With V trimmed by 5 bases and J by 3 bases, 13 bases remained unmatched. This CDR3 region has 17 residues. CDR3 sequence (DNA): TGTGCCAGTAGTGGAACAGGGGTCAGGGGGAACTACAATGAGCAGTTCTTC. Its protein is CASSGTGVRGNYNEQFF.

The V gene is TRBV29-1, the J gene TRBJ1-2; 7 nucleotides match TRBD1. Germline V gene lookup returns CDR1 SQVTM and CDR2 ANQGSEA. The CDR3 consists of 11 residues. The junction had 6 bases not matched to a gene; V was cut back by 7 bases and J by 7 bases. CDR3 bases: TGCAGCGCCTCGACAGGGTTTGGCTACACCTTC. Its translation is CSASTGFGYTF.

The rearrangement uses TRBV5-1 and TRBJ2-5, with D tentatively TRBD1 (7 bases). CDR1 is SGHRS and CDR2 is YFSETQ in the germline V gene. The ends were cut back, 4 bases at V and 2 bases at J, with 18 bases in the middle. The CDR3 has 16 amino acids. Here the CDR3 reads CASSPRPRGDQETQYF. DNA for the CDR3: TGCGCCAGCAGCCCACGCCCCAGGGGGGATCAAGAGACCCAGTACTTC.

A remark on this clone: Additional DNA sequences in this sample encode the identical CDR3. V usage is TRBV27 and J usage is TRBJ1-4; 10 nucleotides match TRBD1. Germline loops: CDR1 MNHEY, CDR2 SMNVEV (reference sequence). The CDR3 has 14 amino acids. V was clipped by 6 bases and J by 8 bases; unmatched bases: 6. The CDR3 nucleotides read TGTGCCAGCAGCAGACAGGGGGCCGGGGAAAAACTGTTTTTT. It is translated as CASSRQGAGEKLFF.